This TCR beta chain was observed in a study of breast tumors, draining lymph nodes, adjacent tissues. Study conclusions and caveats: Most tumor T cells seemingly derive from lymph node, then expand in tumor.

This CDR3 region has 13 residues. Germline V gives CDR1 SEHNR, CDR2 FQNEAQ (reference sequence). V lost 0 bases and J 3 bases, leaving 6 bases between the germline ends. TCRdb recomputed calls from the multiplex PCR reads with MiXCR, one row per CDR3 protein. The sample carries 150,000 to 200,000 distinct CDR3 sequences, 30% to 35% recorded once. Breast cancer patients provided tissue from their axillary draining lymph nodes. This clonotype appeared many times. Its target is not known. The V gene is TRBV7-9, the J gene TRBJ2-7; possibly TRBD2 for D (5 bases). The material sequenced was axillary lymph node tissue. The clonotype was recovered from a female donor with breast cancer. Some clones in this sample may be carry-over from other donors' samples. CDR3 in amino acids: CASSLAGLYEQYF. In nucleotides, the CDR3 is TGTGCCAGCAGCTTAGCCGGACTCTACGAGCAGTACTTC.